The source of this T cell receptor beta chain is a study of cytomegalovirus exposure and HLA in healthy donors listed by TCRdb under 2017. Regarding the research as a whole: An earlier analysis of more than 550 of the donors reported 276 Gb of sequence data and about 120 million unique TCR beta sequences obtained from roughly 180 million T cells. Approximately 310 gigabases of sequencing data and some 85 million unique TCR sequences were included in an early release covering roughly 700 HLA-typed donors. Donor age, sex, ethnicity and CMV serostatus were compiled together with the repertoire data. Genome-wide SNP genotypes for about three fifths of the roughly 670 donors were used in a later genetic analysis, which treated that subset as a discovery cohort. Along with the roughly 700-subject first cohort, a separate validation cohort of over a hundred different subjects was used. Typing coverage differed by locus: A, B, C, DRB1 and DQB1 were typed in about 629-640 donors, DQA1 in 522, DPA1 in approximately 610, and DPB1 in 472. All discovery cohort repertoires had been generated on a single sequencing platform. Among some 410 genotyped donors of the cohort, an average of about 220,000 unique TCR beta nucleotide sequences was sequenced per donor, of which about 20% were non-productive. In a later analysis, previously published TCR beta repertoires from 550 to 750 donors were re-analyzed and high-resolution HLA genotyping was added so that TCR occurrence patterns could be studied. The study was designed to test whether signatures of past pathogen exposure could be identified by cataloging public T cell receptors. HLA typing covered class I and class II loci at four-digit resolution. Rather than using new phenotypic data, the later analysis identified candidate immune exposures from TCR beta sequences and from how often those sequences occurred across donors. Of the roughly 400 genotyped donors, around 81% fell in the genetic ancestry cluster associated with self-reported Caucasian donors. The study profiled the T cell repertoires of hundreds of subjects by immunosequencing and related them to cytomegalovirus serostatus. Because of strong linkage in the cohort, roughly five DR-DQ haplotypes were treated as single units for association and clustering. High-throughput TCR immunosequencing, statistical association of individual TCRs with disease status, and machine learning were combined to predict cytomegalovirus infection status. To decide whether each TCR beta V gene segment behaved as functional or pseudogenic, an earlier analysis of nearly 600 of the donors relied on high-throughput TCR beta sequencing.

The germline V gene specifies SGHRS as CDR1 and YFSETQ as CDR2. V and J lose 1 base and 3 bases, and a span of 11 bases separates them. Inclusive of the bounding cysteine and phenylalanine, the CDR3 is 15 residues long. Left in the record is the CDR3 DNA by itself, 45 bases read in frame from the first base. Paper-wide results and their limitations: Presence/absence analyses assumed roughly uniform sequencing depth across donors, an assumption that may not hold. The study listed 150 to 200 TCR beta chains as associated with cytomegalovirus. The authors suggested that the approach could potentially be extended to other disease states and immunological phenotypes. Cytomegalovirus status was reported to be diagnosed by the classifier with high specificity and sensitivity in both the original and validation cohorts. In an earlier analysis of around 600 of the donors, most TCR beta V segments were observed in productive rearrangements about 90% or about 30% of the time, broadly matching IMGT annotations. Most TCR sequences were observed very rarely across donors, whereas some public TCRs were present in many individuals. In a later analysis, the rate of TCR association differed among HLA loci, with DRB1 alleles having the most associated TCRs and HLA-C alleles having the fewest. The 87-base-pair reads could not distinguish some IMGT-functional V segments, including TRBV6-2 and TRBV6-3, so those segments were excluded. A further reported finding was that TCR beta sequences accurately predicted the HLA-A and HLA-B alleles for most subjects in the first cohort. In a later analysis, most CMV-associated TCR beta chains were found to appear HLA-restricted, with HLA associations seemingly driven largely by CMV exposure. V-gene and J-gene trimming of TCR beta chains was associated with a missense DCLRE1C variant in a later genetic analysis, and the association was replicated in an independent cohort. The earlier analysis of 587 of the donors excluded roughly 16 rarely observed V segments, including chromosome 9 orphons, because counts were too low. In vitro tests confirmed that a few of the cytomegalovirus-associated TCR beta chains recognize cytomegalovirus antigens. Compared with the 666-donor mean, donors in an Asian-associated ancestry cluster had fewer N-insertions in productive TCRs, according to a later genetic analysis. This cohort had only TCR beta chains sequenced, and the lack of alpha or paired-chain data limited which features could be detected. A group of highly shared sequence variants was considered likely to be a technical artifact of the sequencing pipeline. Because HLA typing was missing for some donors at each locus, association tests included only the typed subset. Linkage disequilibrium might explain the correlated functional status among segregating V segments, but an unknown experimental factor could not be ruled out. Strong co-occurrence of HLA alleles, especially DR and DQ, made assigning TCR associations to individual alleles difficult. For the cohort, immune exposure information was limited to CMV serostatus. In a later analysis, HLA-associated TCR beta chains were found to be more clonally expanded and to have lower generation probabilities than equally common non-associated chains. Specific HLA alleles were associated with around 18,000 TCR beta sequences at a false discovery rate of 0.05 in a later analysis. According to a later analysis, parvovirus B19, influenza, CMV and Epstein-Barr virus appeared linked to several top co-occurrence clusters.

With respect to this clone: Its antigen remains unidentified. No base quality values were provided; no much bigger clone lies one nucleotide off.

The cohort consisted of more than 650 healthy bone marrow donors. All cohort members were sampled while nominally healthy, although unrecorded immune exposures were likely present. The donor was CMV seronegative and belonged to the group of roughly 330 seronegative cohort members. Each donor provided a peripheral blood sample, and peripheral blood mononuclear cells were used for TCR beta sequencing. Genomic DNA was extracted from the blood cell samples with the Qiagen DNeasy Blood Extraction Kit. Libraries were made using the immunoSEQ multiplex PCR assay. A mixture of 60 forward primers for TCR Vbeta segments and 13 reverse primers for TCR Jbeta segments was used in the multiplex PCR. The CDR3 region of rearranged TCR beta genes was amplified from genomic DNA with a multiplex PCR assay. The amplified TCR beta libraries were sequenced on the Illumina HiSeq System as 87-base-pair reads. The paper's processing steps were these. Across the 600 to 700 repertoires, a later analysis counted approximately 83 million unique TCR beta chains, 9.5 million to 12 million of which were shared by at least two donors. Raw reads were error-corrected and collapsed into unique sequences with a nearest-neighbor algorithm that merged closely related sequences to remove PCR and sequencing errors. Alignment of CDR3 sequences to IMGT reference sequences was used to assign V, D and J gene segments. Each retained sequence needed at least a six-nucleotide match to both a V gene segment and a J gene segment. A rearrangement counted as productive if the CDR3 had no stop codons and remained in frame with V and J, and every other rearrangement counted as non-productive. CDR3 was defined by IMGT convention, running from the second conserved V-encoded cysteine to the conserved J-encoded phenylalanine. In an earlier analysis of 587 of the donors, sequences lacking an unambiguous match to a single V gene segment were excluded. An earlier analysis of fewer than 650 of the donors classified V segments as functional when productive rearrangements were above 56.7% and as segregating when the standard deviation between donors was above 5%. To diagnose cytomegalovirus status from the catalog of TCR beta chain sequences, a statistical classification framework was built. In a later analysis, V and J genes were assigned by comparing TCR nucleotide sequences against IMGT/GENE-DB human TR gene sequences. A later analysis assigned CDR3 sequences and most-parsimonious VDJ recombination scenarios with the TCRdist pipeline. In a later analysis, every TCR beta chain was defined by the combination of its CDR3 amino acid sequence and its V-gene family, and reads without a unique V-gene family were dropped. In a later analysis, 500 to 700 highly shared, low-generation-probability nucleotide sequences were removed to address suspected cross-contamination and a sequencing artifact. In a later analysis, a clonal expansion index was calculated for each public chain from normalized within-repertoire ranks of inferred template counts. Generation probabilities in a later analysis came from a VDJ recombination model fitted to out-of-frame rearrangements, and those results were checked against IGoR. In a later analysis, TCR-TCR, TCR-HLA and TCR-CMV co-occurrence was scored with hypergeometric tests, and a repertoire-size bias correction was applied to TCR pairs. To estimate false discovery rates, a later analysis permuted the HLA or CMV assignments 20 times. In a later analysis, co-occurring TCRs were grouped with DBSCAN, and TCRdist sequence similarity was added when clustering was performed within HLA-allele-positive subsets. Repertoires with fewer than 30,000 or more than 120,000 public chains, plus five repertoires with anomalous nucleotide sharing, were excluded from co-occurrence clustering. TCRdb carries this immuneACCESS record with in-frame sequences only. Its versions omit some clonotypes, under half of them owing to an unresolved V gene in the studies checked, with the rest unexplained. That table furnishes V, J and clone size, whereas the DNA furnished D and trimming. A total of under 200,000 clones appear in this sample, approximately 72% of them only once. The top ten constitute around 1.4% of the sample.

The chain joins TRBV5-1 to TRBJ1-3; a tentative D call is TRBD1 (5 bases match). The material sequenced was PBMCs. This receptor was identified in a man between 18 and 29 years old in good health and CMV-seronegative. The nucleotide sequence is TGCGCCAGCAGCTTGACAGGTACCTTTGGAAACACCATATATTTT. It codes for CASSLTGTFGNTIYF.